The 31 T cell receptor beta chains below all came from one sample that was sequenced in a study of blood T cells in healthy people across ages. A sample-barcoded 5' primer and a J-beta primer mix were used in a second PCR of roughly 6 to 11 cycles. From the 5' RACE reads, TCRdb called clonotypes with MiXCR, one entry per CDR3 protein. In the table there are approximately 760,000 distinct CDR3 sequences, around 25% of which are singletons. The sample was also linked to a second study, of T cells of mothers and their children.

The sample comprised blood. All receptors come from a boy between 10 and 17 years old in good health.

This chain joins TRBV29-1 and TRBJ1-4, with D unresolved. CDR3 size: 13 residues. Germline V lookup: CDR1 SQVTM, CDR2 ANQGSEA. V gave up 4 bases and J gave up 7 bases, with 13 bases separating them. DNA for the CDR3: TGCAGCGTTGCCGGGCCCCGTGGTGAAAAACTGTTTTTT. This codes for CSVAGPRGEKLFF. Looking up the rest from reference TRBV29-1 and TRBJ1-4 gives the full variable domain: SAVISQKPSRDICQRGTSLTIQCQVDSQVTMMFWYRQQPGQSLTLIATANQGSEATYESGFVIDKFPISRPNLTFSTLTVSNMSPEDSSIYLCSVAGPRGEKLFFGSGTQLSVL.

V usage is TRBV4-1 and J usage is TRBJ2-4; D gene ambiguous. There are 17 residues in the CDR3. Germline V gene sequence: CDR1 MGHRA, CDR2 YSYEKL. V was shortened by 2 bases and J by 2 bases, with 16 bases between the two germline ends. CDR3 DNA: TGCGCCAGCAGCCAACTCGGGCCCCGGAATACCAAAAACATTCAGTACTTC. As protein: CASSQLGPRNTKNIQYF.

A few counts support this clonotype. DNA for the CDR3: TGTGCCAGCCGGGGGGTTGAGCAGTTCTTC. Protein: CASRGVEQFF. This chain connects TRBV3-1 to TRBJ2-1; 7 bases line up with TRBD2. CDR1 and CDR2 from the germline V gene are LGHDT and YNNKEL (reference sequence). Unmatched junction bases numbered 1, after V lost 8 bases and J lost 9 bases. This CDR3 has 10 residues.

The table lists this clonotype with a few counts. The chain joins TRBV20-1 to TRBJ1-4; no clear D gene. The V end lost 6 bases, the J end lost 5 bases, and 13 bases lay between the germline ends. The CDR3 is made up of 13 amino acids. The V gene's germline CDR1 is DFQATT and CDR2 SNEGSKA (reference sequence). CDR3 coding DNA: TGCAGTGCCACCGATCATGGGAATGAAAAACTGTTTTTT. Protein sequence: CSATDHGNEKLFF.

This clonotype was counted only a few times. The J gene is TRBJ1-1, the V gene TRBV5-1, with D perhaps matching TRBD1 (5 bases). Trimming took 0 bases from V and 6 from J, leaving 12 bases between them. Germline V lookup: CDR1 SGHRS, CDR2 YFSETQ. This CDR3 region has 14 residues. CDR3 nucleotide sequence: TGCGCCAGCAGCTTGGGGAGGGGATTGGCTGAAGCTTTCTTT. Encoded protein: CASSLGRGLAEAFF. The whole variable domain, filled in from reference TRBV5-1 and TRBJ1-1, reads KAGVTQTPRYLIKTRGQQVTLSCSPISGHRSVSWYQQTPGQGLQFLFEYFSETQRNKGNFPGRFSGRQFSNSRSEMNVSTLELGDSALYLCASSLGRGLAEAFFGQGTRLTVV.

This clonotype has just a few counts. This chain joins TRBV3-1 and TRBJ2-5, with 8 bases that match TRBD1. V shed 6 bases and J 1 base; nucleotides not matched to a gene: 13. The V gene's germline CDR1 is LGHDT and CDR2 YNNKEL (reference sequence). The CDR3 extends over 17 amino acids. CDR3 sequence (DNA): TGTGCCAGCAGAGGACAGGGAACCTACTACGCCCAAGAGACCCAGTACTTC. This codes for CASRGQGTYYAQETQYF.

In its sample, this clonotype was seen a few times. A junction end diverges from the germline sequence, so it may reflect a read error. The chain combines TRBV7-7 with TRBJ2-1; weak D call: TRBD2 (5 bases). The CDR3 has 16 amino acids. Germline values: CDR1 SSHAT, CDR2 FNYEAQ (reference sequence). The CDR3 loop is CASSLAVGEPYNEQFF. Written as DNA, the CDR3 is TGTGCTAGCAGCTTAGCAGTGGGAGAGCCCTACAATGAGCAGTTCTTC.

This clonotype was detected a few times. This chain uses TRBV7-2 with TRBJ2-5; D remains unclear. CDR1 is SGHTA, CDR2 FQGNSA, per germline. Trimming shortened V by 7 bases and J by 4 bases, and 7 bases separated the two germline ends. This CDR3 contains 11 residues. The CDR3 sequence: CASTLLETQYF. The CDR3, as DNA: TGTGCCAGCACCCTGTTAGAGACCCAGTACTTC.

This clonotype was seen only a few times. The chain is built from TRBV28 and TRBJ2-1, with D perhaps TRBD2 (7 bases). CDR1 is MDHEN and CDR2 is SYDVKM in the germline V gene. CDR3 length: 15 amino acids. Trimming left V 4 bases short and J 0 bases short, with 10 bases between. The DNA for the CDR3 is TGTGCCAGCAGTTGGGAGGGGGACTCCTACAATGAGCAGTTCTTC. It codes for CASSWEGDSYNEQFF.

This clonotype was detected only a few times. V is TRBV29-1 and J is TRBJ2-7; TRBD2 matches at 14 bases. Germline loops: CDR1 SQVTM, CDR2 ANQGSEA. The V segment lost 4 bases and the J segment 9 bases; nucleotides outside the gene matches: 8. This CDR3 has 14 residues. The CDR3 nucleotides read TGCAGCGTTGTGGGACTAGCGGGAGTGAACGGGCAGTACTTC. Translation: CSVVGLAGVNGQYF.

The V and J genes are TRBV7-8 and TRBJ2-1; 10 bases line up with TRBD2. TRBJ2-7 matches the DNA end more closely, so the J call is doubtful. The germline V gene encodes CDR1 SGHVS and CDR2 FQNEAQ. This CDR3 spans 16 amino acids. The CDR3 sequence: CASSPPGASGSYEQYF. The DNA for the CDR3 is TGTGCCAGCAGCCCTCCGGGGGCTAGCGGGAGTTACGAGCAGTACTTC.

The CDR3 reads CASRGGADTGELFF. CDR3 sequence (DNA): TGTGCCAGCCGCGGAGGGGCGGACACCGGGGAGCTGTTTTTT. The gene calls are TRBV7-6 and TRBJ2-2, with D perhaps TRBD2 (6 bases). The V and J ends lost 8 bases and 3 bases respectively, with 13 bases between them. Germline CDR1 reads SGHVS; CDR2 reads FNYEAQ. The CDR3 is 14 amino acids. Combining the CDR3 with reference TRBV7-6 and TRBJ2-2 gives the whole variable domain GAGVSQSPRYKVTKRGQDVALRCDPISGHVSLYWYRQALGQGPEFLTYFNYEAQQDKSGLPNDRFSAERPEGSISTLTIQRTEQRDSAMYRCASRGGADTGELFFGEGSRLTVL.

This clonotype was seen a handful of times. The J gene is TRBJ2-1, the V gene TRBV28, with 8 bases identical to TRBD2. This CDR3 contains 16 residues. Germline CDR1 is MDHEN and CDR2 is SYDVKM. The ends lost 3 bases at V and 2 bases at J; junction bases unmatched: 6. CDR3 nucleotide sequence: TGTGCCAGCAGTTTTGGACTAGCCTTAGCCTACAATGAGCAGTTCTTC. Protein: CASSFGLALAYNEQFF.

In its sample, this clonotype was seen a few times. This sequence joins TRBV14 and TRBJ2-5; possibly TRBD1 for D (6 bases). Germline V gives CDR1 SGHDN, CDR2 FVKESK. The CDR3 covers 16 residues. Trimming cost V 0 bases and J 3 bases, with 14 bases left between them. In DNA form, the CDR3 reads TGTGCCAGCAGCCAAGACCTAGGGGGATTTGAAGAGACCCAGTACTTC. It specifies CASSQDLGGFEETQYF.

The V gene is TRBV18, the J gene TRBJ2-5; 10 positions agree with TRBD2. The J segment lost 0 bases and the V segment lost 3 bases, leaving 4 bases of the junction unmatched. The CDR3 has 16 residues. Germline CDR1 and CDR2: KGHSH and LQKENI. The DNA of the CDR3 is TGTGCCAGCTCACCCCCTAGCGGGGGATACCAAGAGACCCAGTACTTC. This sequence encodes CASSPPSGGYQETQYF.

This chain uses TRBV7-6 with TRBJ2-1; the D is unclear. The germline V and J ends were trimmed by 5 bases and 1 base, with 6 bases remaining between them. The CDR3 runs to 13 residues. Per the germline V gene, CDR1 is SGHVS and CDR2 is FNYEAQ. The CDR3 sequence: CASSPISYNEQFF. The CDR3 coding sequence is TGTGCCAGCAGCCCAATTTCCTACAATGAGCAGTTCTTC.

This clonotype was picked up a small number of times. This chain links TRBV20-1 with TRBJ2-6; 7 nucleotides match TRBD1. Per the germline V gene, CDR1 is DFQATT and CDR2 is SNEGSKA (reference sequence). V lost 5 bases, J lost 1 base, and 11 bases stayed unmatched. The CDR3 length is 17 residues. DNA of the CDR3: TGCAGTGCTTCGCTGACAGGGTCTACGTCTGGGGCCAACGTCCTGACTTTC. Translation: CSASLTGSTSGANVLTF.

In this sample, this clonotype turned up a few times. The chain's CDR3 is CAISESSMGENSPLHF. CDR3 coding DNA: TGTGCCATCAGTGAGTCGAGTATGGGGGAGAATTCACCCCTCCACTTT. The genes are TRBV10-3 and TRBJ1-6; possibly TRBD1 for D (5 bases). Germline V gene lookup returns CDR1 ENHRY and CDR2 SYGVKD. The CDR3 is made up of 16 amino acids. Between the trimmed V and J ends, which lost 0 bases and 7 bases, there was a span of 13 bases.

This chain links TRBV5-1 with TRBJ2-1; 9 bases map to TRBD2. The J call may be mistaken, given a closer DNA end match to TRBJ2-7. Germline loops: CDR1 SGHRS, CDR2 YFSETQ. The CDR3 spans 15 residues. The CDR3 region is CASSLVGAGGGEQYF. The CDR3 bases are TGCGCCAGCAGCTTGGTGGGAGCGGGAGGTGGAGAGCAGTACTTC.

This chain joins TRBV20-1 and TRBJ2-5; D perhaps matches TRBD1 (6 bases). The CDR3 has 14 amino acids. Germline lookup yields CDR1 DFQATT and CDR2 SNEGSKA (reference sequence). The germline V and J ends were trimmed by 5 bases and 2 bases, with 15 bases remaining between them. Here the CDR3 DNA reads TGCAGTGCTCTGGACAGAACGCCACAAGAGACCCAGTACTTC. It yields the protein CSALDRTPQETQYF.

This clonotype appeared a few times. This chain joins TRBV20-1 and TRBJ2-7, with TRBD2 identical over 9 bases. This CDR3 is built from 16 residues. V lost 6 bases, J lost 7 bases, and 19 bases stayed unmatched. In germline, CDR1 is DFQATT, CDR2 SNEGSKA (reference sequence). The CDR3 loop is CSAKRTSDLAGREQYF. The CDR3 DNA reads as TGCAGTGCCAAACGGACTAGCGATCTCGCAGGTCGGGAGCAGTACTTC.

The rearrangement uses TRBV3-1 and TRBJ2-7; D call uncertain. With 2 bases removed from V and 5 bases from J, the gap between germline ends came to 4 bases. The germline CDR1 and CDR2 sequences are LGHDT and YNNKEL (reference sequence). The CDR3 covers 11 residues. CDR3 sequence (DNA): TGTGCCAGCAGCCAACATGACGAGCAGTACTTC. Residues: CASSQHDEQYF.

In DNA form, the CDR3 reads TGCGCCAGCAGCGGCGGGGGGGCCCTACAAGAGACCCAGTACTTC. It encodes CASSGGGALQETQYF. The chain joins TRBV5-1 to TRBJ2-5, with TRBD2 matching over 9 bases. The germline CDR1 and CDR2 sequences are SGHRS and YFSETQ. With 4 bases clipped from V and 2 bases from J, the junction kept 6 bases outside the gene matches. The CDR3 covers 15 residues.

The chain couples TRBV21-1 to TRBJ2-7; the DNA was not compared with TRBD2, the D call given in the table. TRBV21-1 corresponds to a pseudogene. CDR3 length equals 14 residues. CDR3 DNA: TGTGCCACGAACCGGGACTCCCGCTCCTACGAGCAGTACTTC. Protein: CATNRDSRSYEQYF.

The genes are TRBV5-1 and TRBJ1-3, with TRBD1 identical over 9 bases. Germline trimming cut 0 bases from V and 5 bases from J; bases unmatched to any gene: 3. Germline CDR1 reads SGHRS; CDR2 reads YFSETQ. This CDR3 region has 15 residues. Here the CDR3 DNA reads TGCGCCAGCAGCTTGGCCGGACAGGGGAGAAACACCATATATTTT. Translating it yields CASSLAGQGRNTIYF.

This clonotype was recorded a few times. This chain uses TRBV2 with TRBJ2-3, with 10 bases aligning to TRBD2. The germline V gene encodes CDR1 SNHLY and CDR2 FYNNEI. This CDR3 has 15 amino acids. Trimming removed 6 bases from V and 2 bases from J; junction bases left unmatched: 5. The CDR3 reads CASRTSGIITDTQYF. DNA for the CDR3: TGTGCCAGCAGAACTAGCGGGATCATCACAGATACGCAGTATTTT.

The genes are TRBV12-3 or TRBV12-4 and TRBJ2-2, with 9 bases fitting TRBD1. CDR3 length equals 13 residues. V lost 9 bases to trimming and J lost 4 bases; unmatched junction nucleotides: 3. The CDR3 nucleotides are TGTGCCAGTTGGACAGGGGCCACCGGGGAGCTGTTTTTT. It encodes CASWTGATGELFF.

This clonotype has just a few counts. This rearrangement joins TRBV20-1 to TRBJ2-3; D gene unclear. The CDR3 has 11 residues. Germline V gene lookup returns CDR1 DFQATT and CDR2 SNEGSKA (reference sequence). V was shortened by 1 base and J by 5 bases, with 4 bases between the two germline ends. The CDR3 region is CSARVRDTQYF. CDR3 coding DNA: TGCAGTGCTAGAGTGAGAGATACGCAGTATTTT.

This clonotype was counted between two and nine times. In nucleotides, the CDR3 is TGTGCCAGCAGCCCGACCGTCTCAAGTACAGATACGCAGTATTTT. Amino acids: CASSPTVSSTDTQYF. This chain links TRBV6-1 with TRBJ2-3; D is ambiguous. V was shortened by 6 bases and J by 3 bases, with 16 bases between the two germline ends. The germline gives CDR1 MNHNS, CDR2 SASEGT. The length of the CDR3 is 15 residues.

V is TRBV12-3 or TRBV12-4 and J is TRBJ1-1; 8 bases match TRBD1. This CDR3 has 16 residues. V lost 5 bases, J lost 3 bases, and 11 bases stayed unmatched. CDR3 protein: CASSATDRGVYTEAFF. CDR3 nucleotides: TGTGCCAGCAGTGCCACTGACAGGGGTGTGTACACTGAAGCTTTCTTT.

This clonotype has a handful of counts. V is TRBV27 and J is TRBJ2-3; 7 bases fit TRBD2. V was clipped by 4 bases and J by 0 bases; unmatched bases: 4. This CDR3 contains 15 residues. Germline values: CDR1 MNHEY, CDR2 SMNVEV (reference sequence). CDR3 bases: TGTGCCAGCAGTTCCGGGGGGATAAGCACAGATACGCAGTATTTT. Translation: CASSSGGISTDTQYF.